This T cell receptor beta chain was sequenced during a study of T-cell memory formation after mild COVID-19. For the study at large: TCR clusters largely stayed donor specific. Study-wide findings and caveats: Pre-infection memory harbored some responding clones, suggesting cross-reactive memory joined. Clones that shrank (day 15 to 85) were balanced CD4/CD8, whereas later expanders leaned CD4+.

Germline CDR1 SGHRS, CDR2 YFSETQ. V was shortened by 4 bases and J by 6 bases, with 20 bases between the two germline ends. The CDR3 covers 15 residues. In this sample, this clonotype turned up many times. Its matching antigen is unknown. TCRdb independently ran MiXCR on the 5' RACE reads; one entry per CDR3 protein. The table has 350,000 to 500,000 distinct CDR3 sequences, over 15% seen once; the top ten hold 7.5% to 10%. The chain recombines TRBV5-1 with TRBJ2-7, with a weak D call TRBD1 (6 bases). Input material: PBMCs or a T cell subset sorted from them (not recorded which). The source of this sequence is an adult woman who had mild COVID-19 (a few samples of this study predate the infection). Cell type and time point are not known. CDR3 loop: CASSTIGTQGGEQYF. CDR3 coding DNA: TGCGCCAGCAGCACCATTGGGACCCAAGGGGGCGAGCAGTACTTC.